The 9 T cell receptor beta chains reported below all come from one sample, sequenced in a study of blood T cell repertoires in COVID-19. Clones were read by immunoSEQ multiplex PCR, and TCRdb kept only the in-frame ones, dropping some. This table has about 190,000 clones, 65% to 90% appearing once. Sequenced: PBMCs or T cells enriched from blood (not recorded which). All receptors derive from a woman aged 60-75 years with acute COVID-19.

V and J are TRBV5-1 and TRBJ2-7; TRBD1 matches 8 bases. V was pared by 4 bases and J by 1 base, with 10 bases of the junction left unmatched. CDR1 is SGHRS and CDR2 is YFSETQ in the germline V gene. The CDR3 contains 16 residues. This CDR3 is CASSQAPGQASYEQYF. CDR3 sequence (DNA): TGCGCCAGCAGCCAGGCGCCGGGACAGGCATCCTACGAGCAGTACTTC. The full variable domain, its missing parts supplied by reference TRBV5-1 and TRBJ2-7, is KAGVTQTPRYLIKTRGQQVTLSCSPISGHRSVSWYQQTPGQGLQFLFEYFSETQRNKGNFPGRFSGRQFSNSRSEMNVSTLELGDSALYLCASSQAPGQASYEQYFGPGTRLTVT.

This chain links TRBV9 with TRBJ2-4, with TRBD1 matching 8 bases. The germline V gene has CDR1 SGDLS and CDR2 YYNGEE. The CDR3 sequence is 17 residues long. The V gene end was trimmed by 0 bases and the J gene end by 2 bases; junction bases not matched to a gene: 7. CDR3 DNA: TGTGCCAGCAGCGTAGCAGGAACAGGGGGAACCAAAAACATTCAGTACTTC. Translating gives CASSVAGTGGTKNIQYF.

V and J are TRBV5-1 and TRBJ1-1, with a weak D call TRBD1 (5 bases). The CDR3 spans 14 residues. V lost 2 bases and J 4 bases, leaving 12 bases between the germline ends. Germline assignment: CDR1 SGHRS and CDR2 YFSETQ. CDR3 nucleotides: TGCGCCAGCAGCTTAGAGGGCGGGGGCACTGAAGCTTTCTTT. Encoded protein: CASSLEGGGTEAFF.

This clone turned up a few times. Written as DNA, the CDR3 is TGTGCCAGCAGTGTCCTAGCGATTTACAATGAGCAGTTCTTC. Amino acid sequence: CASSVLAIYNEQFF. The J gene is TRBJ2-1, the V gene TRBV2, with D perhaps matching TRBD2 (6 bases). This CDR3 is built from 14 residues. The V gene lost 4 bases and the J gene lost 4 bases, with 11 bases spanning the gap. The germline V gene has CDR1 SNHLY and CDR2 FYNNEI.

V is TRBV18 and J is TRBJ2-1; 10 nucleotides align to TRBD2. The CDR3 has 15 amino acids. V lost 3 bases and J lost 8; bases outside the gene matches: 7. Germline CDR1 reads KGHSH; CDR2 reads LQKENI. CDR3 bases: TGTGCCAGCTCACCTCTAGCGGGAGATTTTGATGAGCAGTTCTTC. Amino acids: CASSPLAGDFDEQFF.

J is TRBJ1-6 and V is TRBV30; D gene ambiguous. Germline CDR1 is GTSNPN and CDR2 is SVGIG (reference sequence). V lost 3 bases, J lost 4 bases, and 7 bases lay in between. CDR3 size: 13 residues. The CDR3 loop reads CAWSPGYNSPLHF. The CDR3 DNA follows: TGTGCCTGGAGCCCGGGGTATAATTCACCCCTCCACTTT.

The genes are TRBV28 and TRBJ1-5; 7 bases map to TRBD1. V trimming: 5 bases; J trimming: 2 bases; junction bases outside the gene matches: 9. Per the germline V gene, CDR1 is MDHEN and CDR2 is SYDVKM. The length of the CDR3 is 16 residues. Here the CDR3 reads CASSTRGRGGNQPQHF. The CDR3 DNA reads as TGTGCCAGCAGTACCCGGGGCAGGGGGGGCAATCAGCCCCAGCATTTT.

J is TRBJ1-1 and V is TRBV7-9, with TRBD1 matching over 11 bases. CDR1 is SEHNR, CDR2 FQNEAQ, per germline (reference sequence). The CDR3 totals 15 residues. Losses at the gene ends were 5 bases for V and 3 bases for J; bases not matched to a gene: 5. The chain's CDR3 is CASSRGQGAYTEAFF. CDR3 nucleotides: TGTGCCAGCAGCCGAGGACAGGGGGCTTACACTGAAGCTTTCTTT.

The V call is TRBV3-1 (or the pseudogene TRBV3-2), the J call TRBJ1-6; the D is unclear. V lost 8 bases and J lost 8, with 16 bases in between. The CDR3 is made up of 14 amino acids. Germline values: CDR1 LGHDT, CDR2 YNNKEL (reference sequence). The CDR3 sequence is CASRFNPSDSPLHF. DNA for the CDR3: TGTGCCAGCCGGTTCAACCCTAGTGATTCACCCCTCCACTTT.